This entry describes one T cell receptor beta chain. What it binds is unknown. This sample is part of a study of shared clonotypes between healthy human individuals. Study at large: The study enrolled a couple of women and three men aged 18 to 49.

Study-wide points: Some clonotypes were shared by all four sorted-subset donors, while others were not shared. The non-shared ones had lower generation probabilities than the shared ones.

Sequencing used immunoSEQ multiplex PCR; TCRdb keeps in-frame clones, though not all of them. This table holds under 2.5 million clones, less than 95% found once. Splitting of CD4+ cells produced CD45RA+ naive and CD45RA-negative memory subsets. The CDR3 sequence is 15 residues long. Trimming pared 5 bases from V and 7 bases from J, leaving 17 bases between. CDR1 is SGHTA and CDR2 is FQGNSA in the germline V gene. The TCR was taken from a man in his late teens or twenties in good health. Some clones in this sample may be carry-over from other donors' samples. V is TRBV7-2 and J is TRBJ1-4; possible D gene TRBD1, 5 bases. The specimen was naive CD4+ T cells from PBMCs. Subset in this sample: CD45RA+ positively selected. CDR3 sequence (DNA): TGTGCCAGCAGCCCTCGGGGAGGGACGAGTGAAAAACTGTTTTTT. Translation: CASSPRGGTSEKLFF.